What follows are 17 T cell receptor beta chains derived from one specimen sequenced in a study of cytomegalovirus exposure and HLA in healthy donors. Vbeta (60) and Jbeta (13) primers were used in the PCR. TCRdb keeps only in-frame clones here, not all; method: immunoSEQ multiplex PCR. The repertoire includes 150,000 or so clones, about 80% of them detected once, and about 14% sits in the top ten. The sequencing input was PBMCs. These TCRs come from a man aged 50 or older in good health and CMV-seropositive.

The genes are TRBV5-4 and TRBJ1-2; D possibly corresponds to TRBD1 (5 bases). Looked up from germline, CDR1 is SGHNT and CDR2 is YYREEE (reference sequence). The CDR3 has 13 amino acids. Trimming left V 3 bases short and J 6 bases short, with 12 bases between. The DNA for the CDR3 is TGTGCCAGCAGCTGGGGGAGGGAAGATGGCTACACCTTC. It codes for CASSWGREDGYTF.

The V call is TRBV7-9, the J call TRBJ2-7; 9 nucleotides align to TRBD1. The germline CDR1 and CDR2 sequences are SEHNR and FQNEAQ (reference sequence). The CDR3 consists of 14 residues. J gave up 6 bases and V 3 bases, and 6 bases lay outside the gene matches. CDR3 DNA: TGTGCCAGCAGCTTCTCTGGGACAGGGCGCGAGCAGTACTTC. Protein product: CASSFSGTGREQYF.

In nucleotides, the CDR3 is TGCGCCAGCAGCTTAGTGATGAGGTTTTGGACTAGCGGGGGGAGCGGAGTAGATACGCAGTATTTT. Translated, it gives CASSLVMRFWTSGGSGVDTQYF. V usage is TRBV5-1 and J usage is TRBJ2-3, with 14 nucleotides matching TRBD2. The CDR3 is 22 residues long. V dropped 2 bases and J dropped 5; count of bases not matched to a gene: 22. Germline loops: CDR1 SGHRS, CDR2 YFSETQ.

The chain carries TRBV11-3 and TRBJ1-1; maybe TRBD1 (5 bases). Germline V lookup: CDR1 SGHNT, CDR2 YENEEA. Trimming cost V 3 bases and J 4 bases, with 9 bases left between them. The CDR3 has 13 amino acids. The CDR3 spells CASSLGRGTEAFF. The CDR3, as DNA: TGTGCCAGCAGCTTGGGGCGGGGCACTGAAGCTTTCTTT.

This clone was seen once. The chain couples TRBV30 to TRBJ1-3; no definite D call. Trimming shortened V by 2 bases and J by 5 bases, and 4 bases separated the two germline ends. The CDR3 has 11 amino acids. Germline-derived CDR1 and CDR2 are GTSNPN and SVGIG (reference sequence). This chain's CDR3 is CAWSSRNTIYF. The CDR3 nucleotides are TGTGCCTGGAGTAGCCGAAACACCATATATTTT.

This chain uses TRBV5-4 with TRBJ1-1, with TRBD1 as a possible D gene (6 bases). The V end was cut by 0 bases, the J end by 3 bases, with 12 bases between. In germline, CDR1 is SGHNT, CDR2 YYREEE (reference sequence). The CDR3 covers 15 residues. CDR3: CASSLGGGAYTEAFF. CDR3 DNA: TGTGCCAGCAGCTTGGGGGGGGGCGCGTACACTGAAGCTTTCTTT.

V is TRBV6-6 and J is TRBJ1-2; no definite D call. CDR1 MNHNY and CDR2 SVGAGI come from the germline V gene (reference sequence). CDR3 length equals 10 residues. V was cut by 4 bases and J by 7 bases, with 4 bases left in between. The CDR3 region has the DNA TGTGCCAGCAGTTCTAGTGGCTACACCTTC. The encoded protein is CASSSSGYTF.

The chain links TRBV6-1 to TRBJ2-3; 8 bases map to TRBD2. The trim removed 1 base at V and 6 bases at J, leaving 9 bases unmatched. The CDR3 runs to 16 residues. CDR1 MNHNS and CDR2 SASEGT come from the germline V gene. DNA for the CDR3: TGTGCCAGCAGTGAAGACTGGAGCGGGGGCTGGGATACGCAGTATTTT. Residues: CASSEDWSGGWDTQYF.

This rearrangement joins TRBV6-5 to TRBJ2-1; 7 nucleotides align to TRBD2. Germline values: CDR1 MNHEY, CDR2 SVGAGI. CDR3 length equals 16 residues. After removal of 0 bases from V and 2 bases from J, the junction contained 4 bases not matched to a gene. CDR3 coding DNA: TGTGCCAGCAGTTACTCGAGCGGGGTTCCCTACAATGAGCAGTTCTTC. Its protein product is CASSYSSGVPYNEQFF.

CDR3 in DNA: TGTGCCAGCAGCCCCCGACACCTGGGGACAGGCCTCCTACGGTTGCAGTACTTC. Its translation is CASSPRHLGTGLLRLQYF. The V and J genes are TRBV28 and TRBJ2-7; TRBD1 aligns across 8 bases. The germline V gene encodes CDR1 MDHEN and CDR2 SYDVKM. V was pared by 6 bases and J by 9 bases, with 25 bases of the junction left unmatched. The CDR3 consists of 18 residues.

For this clone: Other DNA sequences in the sample encode the same CDR3. This rearrangement joins TRBV9 to TRBJ1-1; unclear D gene. This CDR3 is built from 13 residues. V was shortened by 0 bases and J by 5 bases, with 8 bases between the two germline ends. The germline gives CDR1 SGDLS, CDR2 YYNGEE. The CDR3 region has the DNA TGTGCCAGCAGCGTAGACGGGGAAACTGAAGCTTTCTTT. Encoded protein: CASSVDGETEAFF.

The chain is built from TRBV2 and TRBJ2-2, with D tentatively TRBD1 (6 bases). CDR1 is SNHLY and CDR2 is FYNNEI in the germline V gene. This CDR3 is built from 13 residues. V was clipped by 8 bases and J by 7 bases, with 14 bases between them. CDR3 sequence: CASGGRANGELFF. Written as DNA, the CDR3 is TGTGCCAGCGGGGGCAGGGCCAACGGGGAGCTGTTTTTT.

The chain employs TRBV29-1 and TRBJ1-1; TRBD1 matches 9 bases. The CDR3 contains 11 residues. Trimming at V came to 7 bases and at J to 4 bases, leaving 1 base not matched to a gene. Germline-derived CDR1 and CDR2 are SQVTM and ANQGSEA. In DNA, the CDR3 is TGCAGCGGGGGACAGGGCACTGAAGCTTTCTTT. It specifies CSGGQGTEAFF. Drawing the rest from reference TRBV29-1 and TRBJ1-1, the complete variable domain is SAVISQKPSRDICQRGTSLTIQCQVDSQVTMMFWYRQQPGQSLTLIATANQGSEATYESGFVIDKFPISRPNLTFSTLTVSNMSPEDSSIYLCSGGQGTEAFFGQGTRLTVV.

The rearrangement links TRBV13 to TRBJ1-1; the D gene is possibly TRBD1 (6 bases). This CDR3 contains 14 residues. Trimming shortened V by 2 bases and J by 3 bases, and 10 bases separated the two germline ends. Germline loops: CDR1 PRHDT, CDR2 FYEKMQ (reference sequence). The DNA for the CDR3 is TGTGCCAGCAGCTTATCGCACAGGGACACTGAAGCTTTCTTT. It encodes CASSLSHRDTEAFF.

The chain links TRBV28 to TRBJ1-5; 7 bases match TRBD1. The CDR3 loop spans 16 amino acids. Per germline, CDR1 MDHEN and CDR2 SYDVKM. With 3 bases clipped from V and 3 bases from J, the junction kept 8 bases outside the gene matches. CDR3 sequence: CASSLEQGFPNQPQHF. The CDR3 DNA reads as TGTGCCAGCAGTTTGGAACAGGGGTTTCCCAATCAGCCCCAGCATTTT. Combining the CDR3 with reference TRBV28 and TRBJ1-5 gives the whole variable domain DVKVTQSSRYLVKRTGEKVFLECVQDMDHENMFWYRQDPGLGLRLIYFSYDVKMKEKGDIPEGYSVSREKKERFSLILESASTNQTSMYLCASSLEQGFPNQPQHFGDGTRLSIL.

The J gene is TRBJ1-2, the V gene TRBV28, with D tentatively TRBD1 (6 bases). The CDR3 length is 12 residues. CDR1 is MDHEN, CDR2 SYDVKM, per germline. The V and J ends lost 6 bases and 4 bases respectively, with 9 bases between them. This CDR3 reads CASRTTGYGYTF. CDR3 DNA sequence: TGTGCCAGCAGAACGACAGGCTATGGCTACACCTTC.

The CDR3, as DNA: TGTGCCAGCACCCGGGACAGGGCGTCAGACACTGAAGCTTTCTTT. It codes for CASTRDRASDTEAFF. The chain recombines TRBV2 with TRBJ1-1, with 9 bases lining up with TRBD1. The CDR3 length is 15 residues. V shed 7 bases and J 3 bases; nucleotides not matched to a gene: 9. Germline V lookup: CDR1 SNHLY, CDR2 FYNNEI. Full variable domain (rest looked up from reference TRBV2 and TRBJ1-1): EPEVTQTPSHQVTQMGQEVILRCVPISNHLYFYWYRQILGQKVEFLVSFYNNEISEKSEIFDDQFSVERPDGSNFTLKIRSTKLEDSAMYFCASTRDRASDTEAFFGQGTRLTVV.